The clone carrying this TCR beta chain was seen ten or more times. The antigen remains undetermined. V was trimmed by 3 bases and J by 0 bases, leaving 6 bases between them. The germline CDR1 and CDR2 sequences are DFQATT and SNEGSKA (reference sequence). The CDR3 runs to 12 residues. A modified ARM-PCR protocol with three rounds of nested PCR amplified TCRbeta. MiXCR, applied by TCRdb to the multiplex PCR reads, yields one record per CDR3 protein. The profile covers approximately 130,000 distinct CDR3 sequences, with 66% appearing a single time and about 13% taken by the ten largest. No cell sorting was done before RNA was extracted from the tissue. This entry is derived from a study of tumor and adjacent non-tumor tissue in lung cancer. Study as a whole: Patients comprised roughly 12 adenocarcinoma, a couple of squamous cell carcinoma and 1 small cell lung cancer. On average, productive TCRbeta reads reached roughly 4.2 million per sample.

Study-level points and caveats: Tumor tissue had significantly higher TCR diversity than normal lung. In normal lung, the top 100 clones were significantly more dominant than in tumor.

The sequenced material came from lung tumor tissue. This sequence was found in a man in his thirties or forties with non-small cell lung cancer. This chain connects TRBV20-1 to TRBJ2-7; D remains ambiguous. Written as DNA, the CDR3 is TGCAGTGCTAGGGGCATCTCCTACGAGCAGTACTTC. This translates into CSARGISYEQYF.